The entry below gives a single TCR beta chain sequence along with its context. This table comes from immunoSEQ multiplex PCR, and its TCRdb copy is limited to in-frame clones, with some not included. The sample holds fewer than 500,000 clones, around 87% seen once. The CDR3 length is 16 residues. With 4 bases clipped from V and 0 bases from J, the junction kept 8 bases outside the gene matches. In germline, CDR1 is KGHSH, CDR2 LQKENI. These data are taken from a study of blood T cell repertoires in COVID-19. Study details: Sources were T cells, B-cell-depleted T cells, or PBMCs; the material itself was cDNA or gDNA.

Material: PBMCs or T cells enriched from blood (not recorded which). The rearrangement links TRBV18 to TRBJ1-1; 7 nucleotides align to TRBD1. The receptor was derived from a man younger than 40 who had recovered from COVID-19. CDR3 nucleotides: TGTGCCAGCTCACAGGCAGGGGGAAGAATGAACACTGAAGCTTTCTTT. Translated, it gives CASSQAGGRMNTEAFF.